The source of this T cell receptor (beta chain) is a study of tumor and adjacent non-tumor tissue in lung cancer. Points on this clonotype: Germline is not matched at one junction end, which may reflect a read error.

The library came from three nested PCR rounds adapted from ARM-PCR protocols. One entry per CDR3 protein, called by TCRdb with MiXCR from the multiplex PCR reads. This sample has about 200,000 distinct CDR3 sequences, with 60% to 75% found just once. The CDR3 spans 15 residues. CDR1 and CDR2 from the germline V gene are SGHAT and FQNNGV. No cell sorting was done before RNA was extracted from the tissue. Sequenced: lung tumor tissue. The TCR sequence derives from a man between 60 and 75 years old with non-small cell lung cancer. This chain connects TRBV11-2 to TRBJ2-1, with D unresolved. CDR3 DNA: TGTGCCAACAGCTTAAAAGGTAGCTCCTACAATGAGCAGTTCTTC. This encodes CANSLKGSSYNEQFF.